This T cell receptor beta chain derives from a study of blood T cell repertoires in COVID-19. Background on the study: COVID-19 samples, acute and convalescent, were from the United States, Italy and Spain. In each case, the material was cDNA or gDNA derived from T cells, B-cell-depleted T cells, or PBMCs.

This CDR3 spans 17 amino acids. From germline, CDR1 is MNHEY and CDR2 SMNVEV (reference sequence). Trimming removed 5 bases from V and 6 bases from J, with 20 bases in between. Study processing details: Estimation of nucleated cell counts was performed using reference gene primer amplification. The assay was immunoSEQ multiplex PCR, and TCRdb's table has in-frame clones only and misses some. The D gene and trimming were derived from the DNA, and the V and J assignments and clone size from that table. Of about 210,000 clones listed, about 92% are singletons. The receptor comes from a man aged 25-45 years with acute or convalescent COVID-19. The rearrangement links TRBV27 to TRBJ1-6; D possibly corresponds to TRBD1 (5 bases). Source material: peripheral blood. The CDR3 region has the DNA TGTGCCAGCAGTCCAAACTTCCAGGGTAGAAGTAATTCACCCCTCCACTTT. This sequence encodes CASSPNFQGRSNSPLHF.